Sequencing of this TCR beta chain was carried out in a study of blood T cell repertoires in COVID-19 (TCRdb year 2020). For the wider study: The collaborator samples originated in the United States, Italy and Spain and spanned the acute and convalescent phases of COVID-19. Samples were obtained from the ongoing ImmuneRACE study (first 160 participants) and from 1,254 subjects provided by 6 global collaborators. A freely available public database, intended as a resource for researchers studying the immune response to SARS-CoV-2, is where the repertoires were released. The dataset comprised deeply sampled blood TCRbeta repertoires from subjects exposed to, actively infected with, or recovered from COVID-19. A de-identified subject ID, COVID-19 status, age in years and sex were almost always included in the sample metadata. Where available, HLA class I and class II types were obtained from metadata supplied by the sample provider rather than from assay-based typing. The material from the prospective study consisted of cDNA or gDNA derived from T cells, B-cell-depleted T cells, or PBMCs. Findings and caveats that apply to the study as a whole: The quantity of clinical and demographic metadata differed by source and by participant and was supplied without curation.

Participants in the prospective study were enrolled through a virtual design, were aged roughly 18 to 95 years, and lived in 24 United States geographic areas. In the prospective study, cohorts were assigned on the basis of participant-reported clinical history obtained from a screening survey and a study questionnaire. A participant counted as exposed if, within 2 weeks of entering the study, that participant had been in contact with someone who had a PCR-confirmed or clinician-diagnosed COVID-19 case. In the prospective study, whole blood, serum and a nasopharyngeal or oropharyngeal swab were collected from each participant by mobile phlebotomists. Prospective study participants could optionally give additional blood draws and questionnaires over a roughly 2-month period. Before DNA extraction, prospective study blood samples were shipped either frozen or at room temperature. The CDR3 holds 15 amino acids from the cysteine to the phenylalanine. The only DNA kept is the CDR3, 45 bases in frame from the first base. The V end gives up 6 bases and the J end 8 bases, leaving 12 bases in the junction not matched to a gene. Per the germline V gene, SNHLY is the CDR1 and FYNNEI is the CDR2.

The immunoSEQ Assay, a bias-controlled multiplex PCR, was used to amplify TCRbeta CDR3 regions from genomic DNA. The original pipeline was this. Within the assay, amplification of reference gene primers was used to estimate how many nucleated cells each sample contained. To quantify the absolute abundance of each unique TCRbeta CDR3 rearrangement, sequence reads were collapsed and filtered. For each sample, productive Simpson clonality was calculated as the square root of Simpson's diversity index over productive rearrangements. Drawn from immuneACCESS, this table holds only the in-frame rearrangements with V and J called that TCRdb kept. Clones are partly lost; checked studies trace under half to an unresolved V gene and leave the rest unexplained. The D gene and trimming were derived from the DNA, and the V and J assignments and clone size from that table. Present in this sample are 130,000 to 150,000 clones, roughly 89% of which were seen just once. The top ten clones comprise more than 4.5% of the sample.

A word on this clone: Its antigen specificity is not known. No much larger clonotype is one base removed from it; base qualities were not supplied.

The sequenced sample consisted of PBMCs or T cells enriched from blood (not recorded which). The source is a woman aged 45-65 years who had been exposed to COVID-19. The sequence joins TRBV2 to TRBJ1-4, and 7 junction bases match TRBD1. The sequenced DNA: TGTGCCAGCAGAAGATCACAGGGGCGCGGGGAAAAACTGTTTTTT. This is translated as CASRRSQGRGEKLFF.